These T cell receptor beta chains were read from a single sample in a study of blood T cell dynamics during melanoma immunotherapy. Measured with immunoSEQ multiplex PCR; TCRdb has only the in-frame clones, and not every one. Here the sample spans roughly 12,000 clones, roughly 83% being singletons. The specimen comprised blood, sampled from a patient treated with checkpoint blockade. Source of these receptors: a human donor with melanoma. The CDR3 runs from the conserved cysteine through the conserved F or W. The D gene is left open where the match is weak. Size is stated for part of the rows, as once, few or many counts, or as a class when the clone is expanded.

CDR3nt,CDR3aa,abundance,d_gene,j_gene,v_gene
TGTGCCAGCAGCTTCGGACAGGGGTACTATGGCTACACCTTC,CASSFGQGYYGYTF,-,TRBD1,TRBJ1-2,TRBV14
TGTGCCAGCAGCAGAGGACTGGAAGTCACAGATACGCAGTATTTT,CASSRGLEVTDTQYF,-,-,TRBJ2-3,TRBV9
TGTGCCAGCAGTTACGGCAGGGGTAACTATGGCTACACCTTC,CASSYGRGNYGYTF,-,-,TRBJ1-2,TRBV6-5
TGTGCCAGCGGCCAGGACAACTCTGGAAACACCATATATTTT,CASGQDNSGNTIYF,-,-,TRBJ1-3,TRBV9
TGTGCCTGGAGCAAAACAGGGGTTCCCTACGAGCAGTACTTC,CAWSKTGVPYEQYF,once,TRBD1,TRBJ2-7,TRBV30
TGCGCCAGCAGCTCAGGGGTTGGGGGAAATGAGCAGTTCTTC,CASSSGVGGNEQFF,-,-,TRBJ2-1,TRBV5-1
TGTGCCAGCAGCTCAAGGAGCGGGGGGGCCGGAAATACGCAGTATTTT,CASSSRSGGAGNTQYF,few,TRBD2,TRBJ2-3,TRBV7-3
TGTGCCAGCACCACACCCTCAGGGGACATTGATGAAGCTTTCTTT,CASTTPSGDIDEAFF,-,-,TRBJ1-1,TRBV6-5
TGTGCCAGTAGTATACTACCTACCCCCGTCTCCGGGGAGCTGTTTTTT,CASSILPTPVSGELFF,-,-,TRBJ2-2,TRBV19
TGTGCCAGCAGCTTGGACAGGCGGCGAGTTTCACCCCTCCACTTT,CASSLDRRRVSPLHF,-,-,TRBJ1-6,TRBV5-4